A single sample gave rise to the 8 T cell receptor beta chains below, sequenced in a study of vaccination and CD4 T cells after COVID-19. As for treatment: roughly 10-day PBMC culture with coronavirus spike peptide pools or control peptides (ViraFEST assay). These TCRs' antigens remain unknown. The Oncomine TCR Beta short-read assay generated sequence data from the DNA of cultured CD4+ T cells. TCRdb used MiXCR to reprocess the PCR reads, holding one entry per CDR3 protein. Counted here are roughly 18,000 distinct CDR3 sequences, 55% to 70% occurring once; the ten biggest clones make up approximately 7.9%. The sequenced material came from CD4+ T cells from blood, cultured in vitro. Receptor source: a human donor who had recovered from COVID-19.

The CDR3 DNA reads as TGCAGTGCTAGAGATGTGGGGGCTGGGGCCAACGTCCTGACTTTC. Translating it yields CSARDVGAGANVLTF. The chain has TRBV20-1 and TRBJ2-6; possibly TRBD1 or TRBD2 for D (5 bases each). The CDR3 sequence is 15 residues long. The germline gives CDR1 DFQATT, CDR2 SNEGSKA (reference sequence). Trimming removed 0 bases from V and 2 bases from J, with 8 bases in between.

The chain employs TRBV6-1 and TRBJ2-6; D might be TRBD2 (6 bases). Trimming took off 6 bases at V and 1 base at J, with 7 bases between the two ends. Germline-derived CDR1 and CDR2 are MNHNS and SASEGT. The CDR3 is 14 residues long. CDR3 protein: CASSRESGANVLTF. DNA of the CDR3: TGTGCCAGCAGCCGGGAGTCTGGGGCCAACGTCCTGACTTTC.

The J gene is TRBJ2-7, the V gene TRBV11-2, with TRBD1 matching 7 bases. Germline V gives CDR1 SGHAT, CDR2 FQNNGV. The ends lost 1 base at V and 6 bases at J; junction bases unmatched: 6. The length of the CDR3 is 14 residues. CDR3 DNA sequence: TGTGCCAGCAGCTTAGTGACAGGGACGGCCGAGCAGTACTTC. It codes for CASSLVTGTAEQYF.

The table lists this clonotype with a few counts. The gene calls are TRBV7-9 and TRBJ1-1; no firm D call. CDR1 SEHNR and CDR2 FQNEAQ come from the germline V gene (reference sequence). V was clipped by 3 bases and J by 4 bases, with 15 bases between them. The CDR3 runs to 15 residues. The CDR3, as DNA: TGTGCCAGCAGCTTGGGCGGGGAGCCCCGCACTGAAGCTTTCTTT. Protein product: CASSLGGEPRTEAFF. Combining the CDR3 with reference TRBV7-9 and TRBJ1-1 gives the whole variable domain DTGVSQNPRHKITKRGQNVTFRCDPISEHNRLYWYRQTLGQGPEFLTYFQNEAQLEKSRLLSDRFSAERPKGSFSTLEIQRTEQGDSAMYLCASSLGGEPRTEAFFGQGTRLTVV.

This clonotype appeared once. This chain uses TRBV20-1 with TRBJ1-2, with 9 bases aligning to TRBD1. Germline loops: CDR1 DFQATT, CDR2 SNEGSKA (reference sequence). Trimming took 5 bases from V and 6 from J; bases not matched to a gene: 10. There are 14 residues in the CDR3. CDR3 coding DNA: TGCAGTGCTGTGACAGGGGGGAAACGGGATGGCTACACCTTC. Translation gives CSAVTGGKRDGYTF.

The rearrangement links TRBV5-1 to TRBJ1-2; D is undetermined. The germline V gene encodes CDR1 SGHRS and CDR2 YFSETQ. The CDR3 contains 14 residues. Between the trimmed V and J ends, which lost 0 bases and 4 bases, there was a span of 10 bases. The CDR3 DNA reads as TGCGCCAGCAGCTTGGCTCAGTCGAGCTATGGCTACACCTTC. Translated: CASSLAQSSYGYTF.

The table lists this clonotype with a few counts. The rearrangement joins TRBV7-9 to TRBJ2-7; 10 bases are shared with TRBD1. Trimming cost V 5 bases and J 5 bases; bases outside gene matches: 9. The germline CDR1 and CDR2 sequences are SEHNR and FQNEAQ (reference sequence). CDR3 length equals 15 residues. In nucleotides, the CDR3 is TGTGCCAGCAGCGATCCGGGACAGGGGATCCACGAGCAGTACTTC. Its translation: CASSDPGQGIHEQYF.

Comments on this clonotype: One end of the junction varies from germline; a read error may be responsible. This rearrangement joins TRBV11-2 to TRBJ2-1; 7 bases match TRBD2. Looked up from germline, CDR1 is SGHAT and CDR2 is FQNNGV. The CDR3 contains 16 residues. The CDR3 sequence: CASSSNYAGVNNEQFF. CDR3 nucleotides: TGCGCCAGCAGTTCCAATTATGCGGGAGTAAACAATGAGCAGTTCTTC.